Listed below are T cell receptor beta chains from one sample, sequenced in a study of blood T cell repertoires in COVID-19. The repertoire was sequenced with immunoSEQ multiplex PCR; TCRdb's copy has only in-frame clones and lacks some. The table shows about 220,000 clones, with roughly 82% occurring only once. Sequences were obtained from peripheral blood. These receptors were collected from a man aged 35-49 years who had recovered from COVID-19. Each CDR3 is given with its conserved first and last residue. Fields, in order: V gene, J gene, clone size, D gene, CDR3 DNA, CDR3 protein. The D gene is left open where the match is weak. Size is stated for part of the rows, as once, few or many counts, or as a class when the clone is expanded.

TRBV12-5	TRBJ2-3	-	-	TGTGCTAGTGGTTTGGACCGTAGGAGAGCGCAGTATTTT	CASGLDRRRAQYF
TRBV10-1	TRBJ2-1	-	-	TGCGCCAGCAGTGAAGGCGGACAGATCTCCTACAATGAGCAGTTCTTC	CASSEGGQISYNEQFF
TRBV7-6	TRBJ2-7	-	TRBD1	TGTGCCAGCAGCGCGAGGGACAGCGACTACGAGCAGTACTTC	CASSARDSDYEQYF
TRBV9	TRBJ2-1	-	TRBD2	TGTGCCAGCAGCCCAGGGACTAGCTCCTACAATGAGCAGTTCTTC	CASSPGTSSYNEQFF
TRBV6-5	TRBJ2-7	-	-	TGTGCCAGCAGTTACGGGCAGGTACCCTACGAGCAGTACTTC	CASSYGQVPYEQYF
TRBV6-5	TRBJ2-1	-	-	TGTGCCAGCAGTTACATCCGGGTTCGACCCAATGAGCAGTTCTTC	CASSYIRVRPNEQFF
TRBV6-5	TRBJ2-2	once	TRBD1	TGTGCCAGCTCCGGGACAGGGGGCACCGGGGAGCTGTTTTTT	CASSGTGGTGELFF
TRBV6-2/TRBV6-3	TRBJ2-1	-	-	TGTGCCAGCAGTAGGGGGGACTACCCCCACAATGAGCAGTTCTTC	CASSRGDYPHNEQFF
TRBV27	TRBJ2-1	-	-	TGTGCCAGCAGTTTATATAGGGCCTCGGGGAGCTACAATGAGCAGTTCTTC	CASSLYRASGSYNEQFF
TRBV3-1/TRBV3-2	TRBJ2-3	-	TRBD2	TGTGCCAGCAGCCAAGTCTCCTCTAGCGGGGGAACTGATACGCAGTATTTT	CASSQVSSSGGTDTQYF
TRBV29-1	TRBJ2-7	-	-	TGCAGCGGTTCCCTCCCAGGGTTTAACGAGCAGTACTTC	CSGSLPGFNEQYF
TRBV11-2	TRBJ2-1	-	TRBD1	TGTGCCAGCAGCGAACGACAGGGGGCGGGCAATGAGCAGTTCTTC	CASSERQGAGNEQFF
TRBV2	TRBJ1-4	-	TRBD1	TGTGCCTCCAGGGGGCTGTTAATGGCTGAAAAACTGTTTTTT	CASRGLLMAEKLFF
TRBV10-1	TRBJ2-1	-	TRBD1	TGCGCCAGCAGTGAGGGGGACAGGGGTTACAATGAGCAGTTCTTC	CASSEGDRGYNEQFF
TRBV3-1/TRBV3-2	TRBJ2-1	once	-	TGTGCCAGCAGCCCGACTACCAGCTCCTACAATGAGCAGTTCTTC	CASSPTTSSYNEQFF
TRBV10-2	TRBJ2-5	-	TRBD1	TGCGCCAGCAGTGAGGACAGGGCAGAGACCCAGTACTTC	CASSEDRAETQYF
TRBV3-1/TRBV3-2	TRBJ2-7	-	-	TGTGCCAGCAGCTACCCCGGGGGTGTCACTAGCCCGTTATACAAGGGGTACTTC	CASSYPGGVTSPLYKGYF
TRBV11-2	TRBJ2-2	-	-	TGTGCCAGCAGCTTTCGGAACACCGGGGAGCTGTTTTTT	CASSFRNTGELFF
TRBV7-6	TRBJ2-1	once	TRBD2	TGTGCCAGCAGCTTATGGAGCGGGGGAGGCTACAATGAGCAGTTCTTC	CASSLWSGGGYNEQFF
TRBV3-1/TRBV3-2	TRBJ2-2	-	TRBD2	TGTGCCAGCAGCCAAGGCCCCTTCGGGAGGGCCGTCGGGGAGCTGTTTTTT	CASSQGPFGRAVGELFF
TRBV10-2	TRBJ2-3	-	TRBD2	TGCGCCAGCAGGCTAGCGGGAGAAGATACGCAGTATTTT	CASRLAGEDTQYF
TRBV19	TRBJ2-1	-	-	TGTGCCAGTAGGGGCCTACCCTCGTCCTACAATGAGCAGTTCTTC	CASRGLPSSYNEQFF
TRBV4-1	TRBJ1-2	-	-	TGCGCCAGCAGCCAAGATTCTTCGGGCTATGGCTACACCTTC	CASSQDSSGYGYTF
TRBV11-2	TRBJ2-1	-	TRBD2	TGTGCCAGCCAGGGCTCTAGCGGCAATTCCTACAATGAGCAGTTCTTC	CASQGSSGNSYNEQFF
TRBV13	TRBJ1-2	-	TRBD1	TGTGCCAGCAGCTTATTCGGACAGGGGGCTTTTGGCTACACCTTC	CASSLFGQGAFGYTF
TRBV11-2	TRBJ2-7	-	-	TGTGCCAGCAGCTTATTAACAGGTTCCTACGAGCAGTACTTC	CASSLLTGSYEQYF